The clone carrying this T cell receptor beta chain was seen only once. This sample was included in a study of blood T cell repertoires in COVID-19. Sequenced by immunoSEQ multiplex PCR; TCRdb stores in-frame clones only, minus some. The sample carries under 300,000 clones, roughly 85% recorded once. Participant ages covered about 18 to 90 years across approximately 25 US areas. The junction had 6 bases not matched to a gene; V was cut back by 4 bases and J by 1 base. Germline lookup yields CDR1 SGHNT and CDR2 YYREEE (reference sequence). The CDR3 extends over 15 amino acids. The receptor's source is a woman aged 45-60 years who had recovered from COVID-19. The sequencing input was PBMCs or T cells enriched from blood (not recorded which). The chain carries TRBV5-4 and TRBJ2-5; 8 nucleotides match TRBD1. In DNA form, the CDR3 reads TGTGCCAGCAGCCCCAGGGGACAGGTCCAAGAGACCCAGTACTTC. Translation: CASSPRGQVQETQYF.